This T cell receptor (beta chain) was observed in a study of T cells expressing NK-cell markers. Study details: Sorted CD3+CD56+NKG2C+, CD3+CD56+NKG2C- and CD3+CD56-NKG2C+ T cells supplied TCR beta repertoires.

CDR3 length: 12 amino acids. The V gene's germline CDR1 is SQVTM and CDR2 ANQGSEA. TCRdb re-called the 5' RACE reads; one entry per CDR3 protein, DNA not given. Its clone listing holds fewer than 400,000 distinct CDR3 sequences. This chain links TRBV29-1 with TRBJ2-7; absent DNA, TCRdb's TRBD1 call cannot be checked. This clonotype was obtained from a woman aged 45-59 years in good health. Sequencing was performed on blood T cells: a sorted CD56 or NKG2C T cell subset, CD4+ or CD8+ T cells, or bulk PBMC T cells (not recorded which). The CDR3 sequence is CSVGGPSGEQYF.